The clone carrying this T cell receptor (gamma chain) has a handful of counts. The TCRdb protein, from a much larger clone, departs from this DNA's translation at residue 9, likely by read error; the protein shown derives from the DNA. This specimen comes from a study of γδ T cells in repeated Plasmodium falciparum infection. Germline V gene lookup returns CDR1 GITISATS and CDR2 ISYDGTV (reference sequence). V gave up 3 bases and J gave up 5 bases; unmatched junction bases: 10. This CDR3 is built from 14 residues. Bulk repertoires came from Vgamma9/Vdelta2+ or Vdelta2-negative gammadelta T cells flow-sorted from PBMC. TCRdb reanalysed the multiplex PCR reads via CATT. The sample records approximately 30,000 gamma-chain clones, 1.4% to 1.5% being singletons.

The chain links TRGV9 to TRGJ1 or TRGJ2. No J gene is reported in TCRdb; it was inferred here by comparing the DNA with germline. Sequencing was performed on gamma-delta T cells from blood. The TCR originated in a pool of human donors (malaria-infected and uninfected, not separated). CDR3 protein: CALWESYRHYKKLF. The CDR3 DNA sequence: TGTGCCTTGTGGGAGTCGTACCGTCATTATAAGAAACTCTTT.